A single sample gave rise to the 10 T cell receptor beta chains below, sequenced in a study of tissue T cells after allogeneic stem cell transplantation. The table came from immunoSEQ multiplex PCR; TCRdb's copy has only in-frame clones and leaves some out. Of some 7,600 clones in the sample, approximately 55% were seen once. As to time point: mouse harvest day 7 after allogeneic transplant. The graft held 10^6 splenic CD5+ T cells and 10^7 T-cell-depleted bone marrow cells. Sequenced: lymph node tissue. The receptors derive from a female BALB/c mouse given C57BL/6 T cells with graft-versus-host disease after an allogeneic hematopoietic cell transplant.

This clone was counted a few times. Gene and germline names: mouse. The read falls 1 residue short of the CDR3 end, and the missing part is taken from the germline J gene. J is TRBJ1-3 and V is TRBV26; D unclear. The CDR3 is made up of 14 amino acids. V gave up 2 bases and J gave up 1 base, with 6 bases separating them. Germline loops: CDR1 KGHPV, CDR2 FQNQEV (reference sequence). CDR3 in amino acids: CASSLSTSGNTLYF. The part of the CDR3 DNA that was read is TGTGCCAGCAGTCTGAGTACATCTGGAAATACGCTCTAT.

This clone has just one count. Gene names and germline refer to mouse. CDR3 region: CSSSQSPTNTGQLYF. The part of the CDR3 DNA that was read is TGCTCCAGCAGTCAATCGCCGACAAACACCGGGCAGCTCTAC. The rearrangement links TRBV23 to TRBJ2-2. The CDR3 end falls 1 residue outside the read, so it is completed with the germline J gene. CDR1 KGHTA and CDR2 FQNQQP come from the germline V gene. The CDR3 has 15 residues.

Regarding this clone: The listed genes are named as in mouse. The read falls 1 residue short of the CDR3 end, and the missing part is taken from the germline J gene. This chain connects TRBV26 to TRBJ2-4; no definite D call. The V and J ends lost 2 bases and 4 bases respectively, with 4 bases between them. The CDR3 is made up of 12 amino acids. The germline V gene encodes CDR1 KGHPV and CDR2 FQNQEV (reference sequence). CDR3 loop: CASSLEENTLYF. The CDR3 bases that were read are TGTGCCAGCAGTCTGGAGGAAAACACCTTGTAC.

A note on this clone: The listed genes are named as in mouse. The read ends 1 residue before the CDR3 terminus; that terminus is restored from the germline J gene. This rearrangement joins TRBV5 to TRBJ1-1; no definite D call. Trimming shortened V by 0 bases and J by 2 bases, and 7 bases separated the two germline ends. This CDR3 has 14 residues. The germline V gene has CDR1 LGHNA and CDR2 YNLKQL (reference sequence). CDR3: CASSQEGFNTEVFF. CDR3 bases read: TGTGCCAGCAGCCAAGAAGGATTCAACACAGAAGTCTTC.

Comment on this clone: Mouse germline and gene names are used. CDR3 sequence reads: CASSLPGVTGQLYF. The sequenced CDR3 bases are TGTGCCAGCAGTCTGCCAGGGGTCACCGGGCAGCTCTAC. The J gene is TRBJ2-2, the V gene TRBV26; a weak D match, TRBD1 (6 bases). The read terminates 1 residue ahead of where the CDR3 ends, so the germline J gene completes it. CDR1 and CDR2 (germline): KGHPV, FQNQEV (reference sequence). The CDR3 length is 14 residues. V was clipped by 2 bases and J by 4 bases, with 8 bases between them.

Turning to this clone: Gene names follow the mouse nomenclature. Read data end 1 residue before the CDR3 end; the end is taken from the germline J gene. V gene TRBV29 combines with J gene TRBJ2-5; D gene uncertain. This CDR3 is built from 13 residues. V lost 6 bases, J lost 4 bases, and 11 bases lay in between. The germline CDR1 and CDR2 sequences are MSHET and SYDVDS. The CDR3 sequence: CASSAFGEDTQYF. The sequenced part of the CDR3 DNA is TGTGCTAGCAGCGCATTCGGGGAAGACACCCAGTAC.

Notes on this clone: These gene names are mouse names. The CDR3 bases that were read are TGTGGTGCTAGTCACATAAACTATGCTGAGCAGTTC. This sequence encodes CGASHINYAEQF. The whole CDR3 sequence is CGASHINYAEQFF. V usage is TRBV20 and J usage is TRBJ2-1; D remains ambiguous. The CDR3 end falls 1 residue outside the read, so it is completed with the germline J gene. V was cut by 3 bases and J by 1 base, with 7 bases left in between. Germline lookup yields CDR1 GFQATS and CDR2 STVNSAI. There are 13 residues in the CDR3.

This clone is labeled as medium-sized. Each gene name is a mouse one. The read finishes 1 residue shy of the CDR3 end, and the germline J gene is used to complete it. V gene TRBV12-1 combines with J gene TRBJ2-5, with 11 bases that match TRBD1. With 4 bases clipped from V and 8 bases from J, the junction kept 4 bases outside the gene matches. This CDR3 contains 13 residues. Per germline, CDR1 SGHSN and CDR2 HYEKVE. The CDR3 protein is CASSQGQGGTQYF. The part of the CDR3 DNA that was read is TGTGCCAGCTCCCAGGGACAGGGGGGCACCCAGTAC.

This clone was detected only a few times. Gene names are mouse gene names. The CDR3 extends 1 residue past the end of the read, so its final part is completed from the germline J gene. The chain employs TRBV13-3 and TRBJ2-3, with TRBD1 identical over 7 bases. The V segment lost 1 base and the J segment 1 base; nucleotides outside the gene matches: 0. Germline assignment: CDR1 NNHDY and CDR2 SYVADS. This CDR3 has 14 amino acids. The covered CDR3 bases are TGTGCCAGCAGTGATACAGGGGGTGCAGAAACGCTGTAT. This translates into CASSDTGGAETLY. The complete CDR3 sequence is CASSDTGGAETLYF.

As to this clone: Any gene name here is a mouse gene name. With the read ending 1 residue before the CDR3 end, the germline J gene is used to fill in that end. The rearrangement joins TRBV20 to TRBJ2-4; no reliable D call. The germline V gene has CDR1 GFQATS and CDR2 STVNSAI. CDR3 length: 12 amino acids. Trimming stripped 5 bases from V and 0 bases from J, with 6 bases between. The CDR3 sequence is CGAGGSQNTLYF. The DNA read from the CDR3 is TGTGGTGCTGGAGGGAGTCAAAACACCTTGTAC.